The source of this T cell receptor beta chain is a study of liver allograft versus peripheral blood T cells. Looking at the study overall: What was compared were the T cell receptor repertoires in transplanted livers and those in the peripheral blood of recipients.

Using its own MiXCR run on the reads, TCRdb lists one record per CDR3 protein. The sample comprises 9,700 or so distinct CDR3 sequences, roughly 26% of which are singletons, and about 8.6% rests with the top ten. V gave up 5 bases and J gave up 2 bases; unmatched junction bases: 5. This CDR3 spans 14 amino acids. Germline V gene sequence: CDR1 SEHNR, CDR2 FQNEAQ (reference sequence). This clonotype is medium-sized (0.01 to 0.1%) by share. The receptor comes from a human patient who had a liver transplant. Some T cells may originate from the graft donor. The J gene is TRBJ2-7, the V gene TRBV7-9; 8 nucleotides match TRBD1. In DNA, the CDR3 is TGTGCCAGCAGCGAGACAGGGGTAACCTACGAGCAGTACTTC. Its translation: CASSETGVTYEQYF.